What follows is one TCR beta chain and its context. Antigen specificity is unknown. The data originate from a study of cytomegalovirus exposure and HLA in healthy donors. Study-wide findings and caveats: Researchers reported in a later analysis that common viral pathogens appeared linked to several top clusters. Donors were assumed by presence/absence analyses to have roughly uniform sequencing depth.

Nominally healthy donors provided the samples, though records likely missed some immune exposures. The primer mix had 60 Vbeta and 13 Jbeta primers. In the original processing: Later analysis identified tens of millions of unique TCR beta chains, some 10 million shared. The method was immunoSEQ multiplex PCR; TCRdb's version includes in-frame clones alone and lacks a portion of them. V and J calls and clone size are copied from that table; D and trimming were computed from the DNA. The data show over 150,000 clones, 77% seen once. The CDR3 loop spans 14 amino acids. The germline CDR1 and CDR2 sequences are SEHNR and FQNEAQ (reference sequence). V lost 2 bases and J lost 6; bases outside the gene matches: 5.

The origin of this receptor is a woman aged 40 to 55 in good health and CMV-seropositive. The chain has TRBV7-9 and TRBJ2-3; 7 nucleotides line up with TRBD1. Sequencing was carried out using PBMCs. CDR3 DNA: TGTGCCAGCAGCTTAAGAGGGGGCGAGGATACGCAGTATTTT. Protein product: CASSLRGGEDTQYF.